The entry below gives a single TCR beta chain sequence along with its context. PCR primers comprised 60 Vbeta and 13 Jbeta primers. Profiling relied on immunoSEQ multiplex PCR, and the TCRdb table lists in-frame clones only, not all of them. The sample comprises hundreds of thousands of clones, approximately 90% of which are singletons, and around 1% rests with the top ten. The source of the sample is a study of cytomegalovirus exposure and HLA in healthy donors. The CDR3 loop spans 17 amino acids. V lost 0 bases, J lost 2 bases, and 4 bases stayed unmatched. Per the germline V gene, CDR1 is MRHNA and CDR2 is SNTAGT.

The chain is built from TRBV6-4 and TRBJ2-6; 7 bases align to TRBD2. The sequence was collected from a woman aged 18-29 years in good health and CMV-seronegative. Sequences were obtained from PBMCs. CDR3 nucleotides: TGTGCCAGCAGTGACTCGATGGGGGGGACTGGGGCCAACGTCCTGACTTTC. Its translation: CASSDSMGGTGANVLTF.